The clone carrying this T cell receptor (beta chain) was seen a few times. The entry originates in a study of T cell changes during pregnancy in multiple sclerosis. The V end lost 2 bases, the J end lost 1 base, and 9 bases lay between the germline ends. The CDR3 covers 14 residues. Looked up from germline, CDR1 is SGDLS and CDR2 is YYNGEE. The table came from immunoSEQ multiplex PCR; TCRdb's copy has only in-frame clones and leaves some out. The table records some 41,000 clones, approximately 90% of them present only once. The TCR originated in a female donor in good health, enrolled as a control in a pregnancy study. The source was CD4+ T cells from peripheral blood mononuclear cells, collected in the third trimester of pregnancy. This rearrangement joins TRBV9 to TRBJ1-1; possibly TRBD1 for D (6 bases). The CDR3 reads CASSVGQPNTEAFF. CDR3 bases: TGTGCCAGCAGCGTTGGACAGCCGAACACTGAAGCTTTCTTT.